A selection of T cell receptor beta chains follows, all from one sample in a study of metastatic and nonmetastatic thyroid tumors. TCRdb re-called clones from the PCR reads using MiXCR. The sample contains some 41,000 clones, roughly 31% of which appear only once. Material: blood. These receptors were obtained from a male donor with papillary thyroid cancer or a benign thyroid nodule (not recorded which). Some clones in this sample may be carry-over from other donors' samples. The CDR3 runs from the conserved cysteine through the conserved F or W. Each record gives: clone size, J gene, D gene, V gene, CDR3 DNA, CDR3 protein. D genes are given only for firm matches. Size is stated for part of the rows, as once, few or many counts, or as a class when the clone is expanded.

>medium-sized|TRBJ1-6|TRBD1|TRBV6-1
TGTGCCAGCAGTGCCCCCGGGACAGACTATCTTGCCCTCCACTTT
CASSAPGTDYLALHF
>many|TRBJ2-7|TRBD1|TRBV29-1
TGCAGCGTCATCCCGGGACAGGGGTTAAACGAGCAGTACTTC
CSVIPGQGLNEQYF
>medium-sized|TRBJ1-5|TRBD1|TRBV2
TGTGCCAGCAACGGACAGGAGGGACAGCCCCAGCATTTT
CASNGQEGQPQHF
>many|TRBJ1-6|-|TRBV18
TGTGCCAGCTCACCAGGGGATTCACCCCTCCACTTT
CASSPGDSPLHF
>-|TRBJ2-7|-|TRBV7-2
TGTGCCAGCAGCTCGTTGGTGGTCGAGCAGTACTTC
CASSSLVVEQYF
>many|TRBJ1-1|-|TRBV6-1
TGTGCCGCGGGACCCCAGAACACTGAAGCTTTCTTT
CAAGPQNTEAFF
>-|TRBJ2-2|TRBD2|TRBV25-1
TGTGCCAGCAGTGACTGGACTAGCGGGGTCACCGGGGAGCTGTTTTTT
CASSDWTSGVTGELFF
>-|TRBJ2-7|-|TRBV7-8
TGTGCCAGCAGCTTAGCTGGGACTGGGGGCGAGCAGTACTTC
CASSLAGTGGEQYF
>many|TRBJ1-3|-|TRBV29-1
TGCAGCGTTGTTAGCACGGGGGGGGACTCTGGAAACACCATATATTTT
CSVVSTGGDSGNTIYF
>many|TRBJ2-3|TRBD2|TRBV3-1
TGTGCCAGCAGCCCCTTAGCGGGAGTGGAAGATACGCAGTATTTT
CASSPLAGVEDTQYF
>many|TRBJ2-1|-|TRBV5-1
TGCGCCAGCAGTAGTTCAGGGCTCTACAATGAGCAGTTCTTC
CASSSSGLYNEQFF